This T cell receptor beta chain is drawn from a study of memory CD4+ T cells and cytomegalovirus serostatus. This clone was observed once. The sort gate was single viable CD3+CD4+CD8-CD45RO+ cells for memory CD4+ T cells. CDR1 and CDR2 (germline): MDHEN, SYDVKM. V lost 5 bases to trimming and J lost 1 base, with 9 bases between them. The CDR3 is 13 amino acids. The assay was immunoSEQ multiplex PCR, and TCRdb's table has in-frame clones only and misses some. Among around 54,000 clones listed, roughly 80% were seen once. The V call is TRBV28, the J call TRBJ2-7; D unclear. The clonotype originates from an adult in good health and CMV-seronegative. The material sequenced was memory CD4+ T cells from blood. CDR3 nucleotides: TGTGCCAGCAGTAGTCGGAGATCCTACGAGCAGTACTTC. It codes for CASSSRRSYEQYF. Combining the CDR3 with reference TRBV28 and TRBJ2-7 gives the whole variable domain DVKVTQSSRYLVKRTGEKVFLECVQDMDHENMFWYRQDPGLGLRLIYFSYDVKMKEKGDIPEGYSVSREKKERFSLILESASTNQTSMYLCASSSRRSYEQYFGPGTRLTVT.